This T cell receptor beta chain was recorded in a study of CD4 and CD8 cells across lung adenocarcinoma regions. TCRdb reprocessed the PCR reads via MiXCR and lists one record per CDR3 protein. The sample carries 9,500 to 15,000 distinct CDR3 sequences, around half recorded once. Germline V CDR1 and CDR2: SGHVS, FNYEAQ. Trimming stripped 10 bases from V and 3 bases from J, with 21 bases between. The CDR3 runs 15 residues. Donors had localized lung adenocarcinoma, a non-small cell lung cancer. This TCR was sampled from a female donor with lung adenocarcinoma. The CD4 and CD8 labels of this study may be unreliable. Sequencing input: CD8+ T cells from the margin of a lung tumor. The chain employs TRBV7-6 and TRBJ2-5; the D gene is possibly TRBD1 (6 bases). As DNA, the CDR3 is TGTGCCACGGGCTTAGGGGGTCATAGCAAAGAGACCCAGTACTTC. Its protein is CATGLGGHSKETQYF.